This TCR beta chain stems from a study of blood T cell repertoires in COVID-19. As processed by the authors: Quantification of nucleated cells was approximated via reference gene primer amplification. Clones were sequenced by immunoSEQ multiplex PCR, and TCRdb holds only the in-frame ones, with some missing. The DNA gave D and trimming, while V, J and clone size come from that table. This sample yields about 400,000 clones, of which roughly 86% are seen a single time; approximately 2.1% belongs to the top ten. V was shortened by 4 bases and J by 6 bases, with 15 bases between the two germline ends. Germline V gives CDR1 MGHDK, CDR2 SYGVNS. This CDR3 has 14 amino acids.

Sequencing was performed on PBMCs or T cells enriched from blood (not recorded which). The chain combines TRBV25-1 with TRBJ1-1; D remains unclear. This clonotype was obtained from a woman aged 40 to 55 with acute COVID-19. CDR3 protein: CASSGARSASEAFF. The CDR3 region has the DNA TGTGCCAGCAGTGGGGCACGCAGTGCGTCTGAAGCTTTCTTT.